This T cell receptor beta chain was profiled in a study of shared clonotypes between healthy human individuals. Points from the study as a whole: Researchers found naive subsets generally carried larger estimated richness than memory subsets. The researchers took only blood, and tissue repertoires probably look different.

Germline values: CDR1 SGDLS, CDR2 YYNGEE. CDR3 size: 15 residues. After removal of 2 bases from V and 6 bases from J, the junction contained 3 bases not matched to a gene. In the authors' workflow: ImmunoSEQ output held junction-only sequences without quality scores, so filtering differed. Clones were read by immunoSEQ multiplex PCR, and TCRdb kept only the in-frame ones, dropping some. V and J calls and clone size are copied from that table; D and trimming were computed from the DNA. The sample records approximately 1.9 million clones, around 93% being singletons. Naive CD8 cells, CD45RO-negative and positively selected for CCR7, excluded terminally differentiated effector memory CD45RA+ cells. A note on this clone: Its antigen is currently unknown.

This chain connects TRBV9 to TRBJ2-1; 12 bases match TRBD2. The receptor comes from a man between 18 and 29 years old in good health. Some clones in this sample may be carry-over from other donors' samples. The specimen was naive CD8+ T cells from PBMCs. The CDR3 loop reads CASSVPSGRANEQFF. In DNA, the CDR3 is TGTGCCAGCAGCGTCCCTAGCGGGAGGGCCAATGAGCAGTTCTTC.